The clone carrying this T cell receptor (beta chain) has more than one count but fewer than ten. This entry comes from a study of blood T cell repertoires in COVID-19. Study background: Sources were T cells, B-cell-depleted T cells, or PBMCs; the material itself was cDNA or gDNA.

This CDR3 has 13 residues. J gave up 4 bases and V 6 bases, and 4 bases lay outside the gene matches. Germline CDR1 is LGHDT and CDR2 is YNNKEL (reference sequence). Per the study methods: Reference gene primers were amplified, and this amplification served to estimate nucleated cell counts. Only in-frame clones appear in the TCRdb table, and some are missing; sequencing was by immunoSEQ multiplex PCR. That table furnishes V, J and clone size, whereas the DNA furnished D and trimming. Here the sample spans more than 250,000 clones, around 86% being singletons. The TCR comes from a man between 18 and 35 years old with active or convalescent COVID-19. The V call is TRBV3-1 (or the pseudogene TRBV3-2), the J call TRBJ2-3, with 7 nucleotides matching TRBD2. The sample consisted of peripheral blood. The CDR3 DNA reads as TGTGCCAGCAGGGGTGGGGGGGCAGATACGCAGTATTTT. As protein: CASRGGGADTQYF.